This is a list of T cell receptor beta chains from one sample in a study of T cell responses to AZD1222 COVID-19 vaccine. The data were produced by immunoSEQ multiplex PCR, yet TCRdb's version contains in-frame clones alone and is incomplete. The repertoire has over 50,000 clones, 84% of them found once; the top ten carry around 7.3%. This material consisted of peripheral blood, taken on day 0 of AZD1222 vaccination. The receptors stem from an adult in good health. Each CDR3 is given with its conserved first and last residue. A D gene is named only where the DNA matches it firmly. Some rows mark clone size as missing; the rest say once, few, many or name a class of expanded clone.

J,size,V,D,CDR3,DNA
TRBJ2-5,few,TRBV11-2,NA,CASSLGQTQYF,TGTGCCAGCAGCTTGGGGCAGACCCAGTACTTC
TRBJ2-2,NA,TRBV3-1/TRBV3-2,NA,CASSPSTATGELFF,TGTGCCAGCAGCCCTTCGACTGCCACCGGGGAGCTGTTTTTT
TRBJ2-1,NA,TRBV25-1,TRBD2,CASSESSGGRGEQFF,TGTGCCAGCAGTGAATCGAGCGGGGGCCGAGGGGAGCAGTTCTTC
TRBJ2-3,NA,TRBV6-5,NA,CASSPDLWNTDTQYF,TGTGCCAGCAGCCCAGACTTGTGGAACACAGATACGCAGTATTTT
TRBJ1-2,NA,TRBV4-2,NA,CASSQVDIGTYYGYTF,TGTGCCAGCAGCCAAGTGGACATCGGGACGTATTATGGCTACACCTTC
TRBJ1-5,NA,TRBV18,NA,CASSRDFSNQPQHF,TGTGCCAGCTCTCGGGACTTTAGCAATCAGCCCCAGCATTTT
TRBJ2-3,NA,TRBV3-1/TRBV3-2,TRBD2,CASSQELGLARSDTQYF,TGTGCCAGCAGCCAAGAGCTGGGACTAGCGAGGTCAGATACGCAGTATTTT
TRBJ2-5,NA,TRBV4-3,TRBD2,CASSQERGGQETQYF,TGCGCCAGCAGCCAAGAGCGGGGGGGCCAAGAGACCCAGTACTTC
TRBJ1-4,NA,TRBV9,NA,CASSARQATNEKLFF,TGTGCCAGCAGCGCTCGACAGGCAACTAATGAAAAACTGTTTTTT
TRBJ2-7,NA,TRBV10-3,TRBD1,CAIREDRAYEQYF,TGTGCCATCAGAGAAGACAGGGCCTACGAGCAGTACTTC
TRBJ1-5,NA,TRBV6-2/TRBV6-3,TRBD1,CASSPGQVSNQPQHF,TGTGCCAGCAGTCCGGGACAGGTTAGCAATCAGCCCCAGCATTTT
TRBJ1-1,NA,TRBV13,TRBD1,CASSLGTGGNTEAFF,TGTGCCAGCAGCTTAGGAACAGGGGGAAACACTGAAGCTTTCTTT
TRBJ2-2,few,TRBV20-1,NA,CSASHNTGELFF,TGCAGTGCTAGTCACAACACCGGGGAGCTGTTTTTT
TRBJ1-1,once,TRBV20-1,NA,CSARRTEAFF,TGCAGTGCTCGGAGGACTGAAGCTTTCTTT
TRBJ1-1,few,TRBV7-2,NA,CASSRFGGAFF,TGTGCCAGCAGCCGCTTCGGGGGAGCTTTCTTT
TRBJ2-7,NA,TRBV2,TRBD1,CASRYTGGEQYF,TGTGCCAGCAGATACACAGGGGGGGAGCAGTACTTC